This T cell receptor (beta chain) comes out of a study of T cells in Graves' hyperthyroidism and ophthalmopathy. Hyperthyroidism was newly diagnosed in patients aged 18 to 65 (duration under 2 months). Diagnostic assessment was based on clinical symptoms, serum thyroxine and TRAb, thyroid ultrasound and orbital computed tomography. PBMCs were sourced from about 10 ml fresh peripheral blood. A remark on this clonotype: Its target is not known. A read error may be the cause here, since a much bigger clone is one base away.

Amplified TCR beta CDR3 regions came from RNA transcripts. HTBI primers drove first-round RT-PCR of the TCR CDR3. MiXCR, run by TCRdb on the multiplex PCR reads, gives a single entry per CDR3 protein. The table includes about 500,000 distinct CDR3 sequences, 15% to 20% detected once. J lost 3 bases, V lost 5 bases, and 6 bases had no gene match. There are 15 residues in the CDR3. Germline V gene lookup returns CDR1 LGHDT and CDR2 YNNKEL (reference sequence). Study-level findings and limits: In blood, most of the thyroid clonotypes expanded above 0.001 were also present.

The TCR was taken from a woman between 18 and 29 years old with Graves' hyperthyroidism. Material for sequencing was blood. V gene TRBV3-1 combines with J gene TRBJ2-3; 9 positions agree with TRBD2. The CDR3 sequence is CASSWEAGGTDTQYF. CDR3 nucleotide sequence: TGTGCCAGCAGCTGGGAAGCGGGAGGAACAGATACGCAGTATTTT.